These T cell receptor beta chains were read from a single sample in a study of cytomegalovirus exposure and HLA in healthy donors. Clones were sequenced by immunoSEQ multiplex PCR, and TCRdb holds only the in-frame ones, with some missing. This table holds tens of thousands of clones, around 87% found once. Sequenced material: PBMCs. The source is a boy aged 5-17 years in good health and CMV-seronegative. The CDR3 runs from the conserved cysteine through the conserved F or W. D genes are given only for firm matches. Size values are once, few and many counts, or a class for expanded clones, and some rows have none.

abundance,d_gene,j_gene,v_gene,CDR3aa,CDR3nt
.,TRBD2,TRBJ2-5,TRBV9,CASSALSGKGETQYF,TGTGCCAGCAGCGCACTCAGCGGGAAGGGGGAGACCCAGTACTTC
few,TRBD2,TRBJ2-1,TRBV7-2,CASSRSRLAGYNEQFF,TGTGCCAGCAGCCGAAGTCGGCTAGCGGGATACAATGAGCAGTTCTTC
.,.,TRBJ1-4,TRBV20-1,CSAPGEEKLFF,TGCAGTGCACCCGGAGAGGAAAAACTGTTTTTT
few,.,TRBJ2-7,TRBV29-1,CSVAVEHEQYF,TGCAGCGTTGCGGTTGAACACGAGCAGTACTTC
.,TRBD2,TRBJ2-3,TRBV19,CASGGILAGAGDTQYF,TGTGCCAGTGGGGGCATACTAGCGGGGGCCGGGGATACGCAGTATTTT
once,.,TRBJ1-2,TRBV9,CASSAPPVNYGYTF,TGTGCCAGCAGCGCACCCCCAGTTAACTATGGCTACACCTTC
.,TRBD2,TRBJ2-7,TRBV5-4,CASSLASGDYEQYF,TGTGCCAGCAGCTTGGCTAGCGGAGATTACGAGCAGTACTTC
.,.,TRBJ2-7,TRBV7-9,CASSPRGQVVVYEQYF,TGTGCCAGCAGCCCCAGGGGTCAGGTGGTAGTCTACGAGCAGTACTTC
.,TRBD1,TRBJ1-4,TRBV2,CASSDSGDRVDHEKLFF,TGTGCCAGCAGTGACAGTGGGGACAGGGTCGATCATGAAAAACTGTTTTTT
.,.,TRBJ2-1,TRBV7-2,CASSVTGKRLF,TGTGCCAGCAGCGTGACTGGTAAGCGACTCTTC
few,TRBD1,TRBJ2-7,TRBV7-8,CASSLDRDEQYF,TGTGCCAGCAGCCTAGACAGGGACGAGCAGTACTTC